This T cell receptor beta chain stems from a study of spatial heterogeneity in lung cancer. Stated time point: blood at routine non-recurrence follow-up after resection. TCRdb itself ran the 5' RACE reads through MiXCR, one entry per CDR3 protein. The sample contains 110,000 or so distinct CDR3 sequences, 10% to 12% of which appear only once. The length of the CDR3 is 13 residues. V shed 6 bases and J shed 8 bases, with 15 bases lying between them. Germline loops: CDR1 SNHLY, CDR2 FYNNEI. In its sample, this clonotype was seen many times. Sequencing used PBMCs, obtained at follow-up. V gene TRBV2 combines with J gene TRBJ2-3; D may be TRBD2 (5 bases). This clonotype was obtained from a female donor with early-stage non-small cell lung cancer. CDR3 DNA: TGTGCCAGCAGCCAGGCCCAGGAGGCTACGCAGTATTTT. It translates to CASSQAQEATQYF.